This T cell receptor (beta chain) was sequenced in a study of circulating CD8 cells and anti-PD-1 response in melanoma. General observations from the study: The cohort mixed treatment-naive and previously treated patients.

The CDR3 is 17 residues long, counting both termini. Germline lookup yields CDR1 DFQATT and CDR2 SNEGSKA (reference sequence). Sorting of live CD3+CD8+TCRalphabeta+ cells by PD-1 and/or TIGIT gave four subsets. TCR libraries were prepared from roughly 14 ng of total RNA with the QIAseq Immune Repertoire TCR panel. TCRdb reanalysed the reads using MiXCR and keeps one entry per CDR3 protein. The table records 500 to 650 distinct CDR3 sequences, about 6% of them present only once. As for this clonotype: Antigen: not known. A much bigger clone sits one base away, suggesting this may be a read error. The limits of the CDR3 on the DNA are not certain, so only TCRdb's listed CDR3 is given.

The sequencing used CD8+ T cells from PBMCs, collected at baseline or after one month of anti-PD-1 therapy (not recorded which). The genes are TRBV20-1 and TRBJ2-7; the D call in the table, TRBD2, was not verified against the DNA. The TCR comes from a human donor with melanoma. CDR3 region: CSALFASGITSSYELYF.